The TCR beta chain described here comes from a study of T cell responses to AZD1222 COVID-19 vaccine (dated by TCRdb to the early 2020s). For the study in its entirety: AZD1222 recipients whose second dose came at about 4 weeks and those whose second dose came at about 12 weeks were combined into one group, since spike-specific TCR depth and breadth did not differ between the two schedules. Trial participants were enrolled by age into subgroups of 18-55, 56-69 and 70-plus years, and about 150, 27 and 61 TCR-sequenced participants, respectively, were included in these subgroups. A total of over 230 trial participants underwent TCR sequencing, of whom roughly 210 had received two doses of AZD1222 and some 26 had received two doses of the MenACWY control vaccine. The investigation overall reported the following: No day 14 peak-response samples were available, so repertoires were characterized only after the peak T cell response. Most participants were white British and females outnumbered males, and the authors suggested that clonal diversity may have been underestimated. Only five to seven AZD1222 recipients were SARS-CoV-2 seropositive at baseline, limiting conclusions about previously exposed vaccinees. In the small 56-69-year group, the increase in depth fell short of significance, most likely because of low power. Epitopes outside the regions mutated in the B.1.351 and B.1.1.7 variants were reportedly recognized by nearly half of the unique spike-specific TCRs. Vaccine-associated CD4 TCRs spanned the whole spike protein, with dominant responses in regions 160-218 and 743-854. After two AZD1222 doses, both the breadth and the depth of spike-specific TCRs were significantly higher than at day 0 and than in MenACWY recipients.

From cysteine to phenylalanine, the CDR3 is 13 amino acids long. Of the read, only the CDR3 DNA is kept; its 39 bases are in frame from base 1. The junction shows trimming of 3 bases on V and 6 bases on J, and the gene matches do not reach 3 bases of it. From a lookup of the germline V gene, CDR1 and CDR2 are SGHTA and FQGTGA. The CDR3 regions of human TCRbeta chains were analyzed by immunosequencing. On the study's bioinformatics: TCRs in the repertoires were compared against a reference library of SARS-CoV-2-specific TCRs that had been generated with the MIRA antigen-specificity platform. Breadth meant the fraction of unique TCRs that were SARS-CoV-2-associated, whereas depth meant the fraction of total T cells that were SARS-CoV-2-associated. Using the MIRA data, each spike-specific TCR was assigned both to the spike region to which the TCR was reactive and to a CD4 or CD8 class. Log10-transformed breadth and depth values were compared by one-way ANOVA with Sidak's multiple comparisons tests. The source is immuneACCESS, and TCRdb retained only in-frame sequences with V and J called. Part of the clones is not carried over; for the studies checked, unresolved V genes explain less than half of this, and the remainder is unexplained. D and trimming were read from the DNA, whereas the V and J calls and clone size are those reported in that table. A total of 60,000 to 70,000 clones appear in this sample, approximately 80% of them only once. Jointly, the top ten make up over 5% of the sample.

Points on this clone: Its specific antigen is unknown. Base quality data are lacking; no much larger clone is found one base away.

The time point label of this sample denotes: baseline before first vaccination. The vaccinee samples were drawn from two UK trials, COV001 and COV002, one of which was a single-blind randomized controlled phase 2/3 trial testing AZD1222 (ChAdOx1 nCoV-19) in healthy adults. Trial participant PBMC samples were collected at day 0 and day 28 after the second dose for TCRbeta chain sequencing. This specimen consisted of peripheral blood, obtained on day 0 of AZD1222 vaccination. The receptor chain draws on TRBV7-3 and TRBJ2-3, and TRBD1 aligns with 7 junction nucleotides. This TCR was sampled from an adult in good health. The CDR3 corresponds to CASSFQTGDTQYF. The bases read TGTGCCAGCAGCTTCCAGACAGGGGATACGCAGTATTTT.